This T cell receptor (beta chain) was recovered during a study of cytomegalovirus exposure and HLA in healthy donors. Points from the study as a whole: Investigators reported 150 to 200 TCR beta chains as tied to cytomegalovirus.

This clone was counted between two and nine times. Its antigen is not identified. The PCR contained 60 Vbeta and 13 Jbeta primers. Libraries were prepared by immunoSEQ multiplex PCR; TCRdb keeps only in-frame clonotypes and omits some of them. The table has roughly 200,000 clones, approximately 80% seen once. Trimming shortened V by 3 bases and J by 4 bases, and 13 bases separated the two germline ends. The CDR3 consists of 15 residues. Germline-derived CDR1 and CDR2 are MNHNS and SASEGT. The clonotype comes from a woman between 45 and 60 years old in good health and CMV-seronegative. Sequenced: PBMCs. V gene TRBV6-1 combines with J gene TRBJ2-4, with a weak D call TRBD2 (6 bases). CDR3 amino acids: CASSDRGTPKNIQYF. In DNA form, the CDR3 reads TGTGCCAGCAGTGACCGCGGGACCCCTAAAAACATTCAGTACTTC.